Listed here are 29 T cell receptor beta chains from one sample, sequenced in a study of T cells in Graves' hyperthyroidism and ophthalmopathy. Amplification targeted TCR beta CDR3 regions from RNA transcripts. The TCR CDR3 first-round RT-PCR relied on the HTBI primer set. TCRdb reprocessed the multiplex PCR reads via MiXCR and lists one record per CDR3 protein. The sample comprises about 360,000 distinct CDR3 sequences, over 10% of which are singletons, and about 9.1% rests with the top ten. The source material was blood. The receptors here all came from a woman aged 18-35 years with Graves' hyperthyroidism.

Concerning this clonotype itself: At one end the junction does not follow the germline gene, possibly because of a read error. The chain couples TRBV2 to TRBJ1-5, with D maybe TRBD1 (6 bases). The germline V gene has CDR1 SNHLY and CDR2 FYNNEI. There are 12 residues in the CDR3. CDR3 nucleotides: TGCGCCAGCAGCCAGCAAGACCGGGACACGCATTTT. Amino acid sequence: CASSQQDRDTHF.

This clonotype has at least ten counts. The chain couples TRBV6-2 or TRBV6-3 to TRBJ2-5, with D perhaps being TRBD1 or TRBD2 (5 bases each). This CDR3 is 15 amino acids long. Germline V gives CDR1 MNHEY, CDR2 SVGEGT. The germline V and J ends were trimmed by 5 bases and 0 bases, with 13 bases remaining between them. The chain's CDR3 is CASSQMGRNQETQYF. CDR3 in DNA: TGTGCCAGCAGTCAAATGGGACGGAACCAAGAGACCCAGTACTTC.

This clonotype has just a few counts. The CDR3 coding sequence is TGTGCCACCAGCAGACCGGGACAGGGGGATTCACCCCTCCACTTT. Translating it yields CATSRPGQGDSPLHF. V is TRBV15 and J is TRBJ1-6, with TRBD1 identical over 11 bases. With 2 bases clipped from V and 8 bases from J, the junction kept 2 bases outside the gene matches. Germline CDR1 and CDR2: LNHNV and YYDKDF (reference sequence). The CDR3 is 15 amino acids. Looking up the rest from reference TRBV15 and TRBJ1-6 gives the full variable domain: DAMVIQNPRYQVTQFGKPVTLSCSQTLNHNVMYWYQQKSSQAPKLLFHYYDKDFNNEADTPDNFQSRRPNTSFCFLDIRSPGLGDTAMYLCATSRPGQGDSPLHFGNGTRLTVT.

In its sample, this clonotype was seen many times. CDR3 loop: CASSPTTVDPYEQYF. For the CDR3, the DNA is TGTGCCAGCAGTCCGACGACAGTCGACCCCTACGAGCAGTACTTC. The gene calls are TRBV28 and TRBJ2-7; D perhaps matches TRBD1 (5 bases). V was shortened by 5 bases and J by 2 bases, with 16 bases between the two germline ends. Germline V gene data show CDR1 as MDHEN and CDR2 as SYDVKM. The CDR3 runs 15 residues.

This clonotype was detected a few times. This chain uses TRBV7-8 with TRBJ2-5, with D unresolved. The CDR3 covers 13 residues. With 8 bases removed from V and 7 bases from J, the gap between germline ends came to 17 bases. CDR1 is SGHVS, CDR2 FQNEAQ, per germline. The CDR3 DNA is TGTGCCAGCGAATCCATCCCTCTTTCGACCCAGTACTTC. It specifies CASESIPLSTQYF.

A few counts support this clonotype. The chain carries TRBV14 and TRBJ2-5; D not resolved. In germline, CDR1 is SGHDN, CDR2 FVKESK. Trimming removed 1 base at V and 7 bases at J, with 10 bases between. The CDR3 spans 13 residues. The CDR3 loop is CASSQGTRATQYF. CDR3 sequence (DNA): TGTGCCAGCAGCCAAGGAACCCGGGCGACCCAGTACTTC.

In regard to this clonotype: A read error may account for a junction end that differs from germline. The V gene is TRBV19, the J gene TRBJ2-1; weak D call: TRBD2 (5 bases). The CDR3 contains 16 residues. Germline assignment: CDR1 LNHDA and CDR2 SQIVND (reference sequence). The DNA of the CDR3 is TGTGCCAGTAGTATAGGGGCCCTGGGAGCCTTCAATGAGCAGCTCTTC. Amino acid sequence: CASSIGALGAFNEQLF.

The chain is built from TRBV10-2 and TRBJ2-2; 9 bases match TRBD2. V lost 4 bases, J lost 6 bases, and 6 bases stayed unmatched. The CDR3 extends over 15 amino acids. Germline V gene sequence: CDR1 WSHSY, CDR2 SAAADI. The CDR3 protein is CASSAFLAGPGELFF. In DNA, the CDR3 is TGCGCCAGCAGTGCCTTCCTAGCGGGGCCCGGGGAGCTGTTTTTT.

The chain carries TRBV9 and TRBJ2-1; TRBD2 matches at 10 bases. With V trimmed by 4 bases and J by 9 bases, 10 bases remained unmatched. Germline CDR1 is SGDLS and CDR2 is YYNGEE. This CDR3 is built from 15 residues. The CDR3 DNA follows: TGTGCCAGCAGCCTCTGGCCTAGCGGGAGCCTTGAGCAGTTCTTC. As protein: CASSLWPSGSLEQFF.

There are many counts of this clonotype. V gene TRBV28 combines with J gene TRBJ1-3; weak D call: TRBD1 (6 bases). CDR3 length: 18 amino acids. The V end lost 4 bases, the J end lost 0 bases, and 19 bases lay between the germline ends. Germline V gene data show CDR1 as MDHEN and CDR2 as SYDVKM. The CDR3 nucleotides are TGTGCCAGCAGTTCCCCTCTACAGGGAAAACACTCTGGAAACACCATATATTTT. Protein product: CASSSPLQGKHSGNTIYF.

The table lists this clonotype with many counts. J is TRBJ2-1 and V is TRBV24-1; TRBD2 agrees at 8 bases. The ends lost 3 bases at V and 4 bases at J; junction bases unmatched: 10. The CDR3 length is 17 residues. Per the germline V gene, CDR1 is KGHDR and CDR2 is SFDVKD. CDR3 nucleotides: TGTGCCACCAGTGATCCCTTAGCGGGGCCAGCTTACAATGAGCAGTTCTTC. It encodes CATSDPLAGPAYNEQFF.

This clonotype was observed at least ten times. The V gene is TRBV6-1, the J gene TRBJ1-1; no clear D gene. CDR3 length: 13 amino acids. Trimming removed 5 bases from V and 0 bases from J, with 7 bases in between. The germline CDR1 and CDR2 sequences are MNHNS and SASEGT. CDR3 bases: TGTGCCAGCAGTCAGAAATTGAACACTGAAGCTTTCTTT. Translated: CASSQKLNTEAFF.

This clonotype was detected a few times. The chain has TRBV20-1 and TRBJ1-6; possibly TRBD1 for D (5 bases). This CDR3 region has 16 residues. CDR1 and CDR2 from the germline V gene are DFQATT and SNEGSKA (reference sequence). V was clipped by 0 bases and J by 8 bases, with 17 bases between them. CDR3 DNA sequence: TGCAGTGCTAGAGATCTCGTAGGGGTCTGGCATTCACCCCTCCACTTT. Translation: CSARDLVGVWHSPLHF.

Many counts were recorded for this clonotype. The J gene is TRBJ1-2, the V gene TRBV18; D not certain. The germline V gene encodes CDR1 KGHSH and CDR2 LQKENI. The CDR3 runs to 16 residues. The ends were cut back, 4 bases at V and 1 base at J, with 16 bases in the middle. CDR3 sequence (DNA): TGTGCCAGCTCACTAATGAACGTTAAGGATAACTATGGCTACACCTTC. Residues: CASSLMNVKDNYGYTF.

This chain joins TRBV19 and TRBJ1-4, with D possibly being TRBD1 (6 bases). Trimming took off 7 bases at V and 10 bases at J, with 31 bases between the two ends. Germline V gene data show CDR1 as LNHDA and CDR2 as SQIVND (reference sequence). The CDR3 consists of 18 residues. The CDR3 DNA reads TGTGCCAGTACCCCCGTTTTTGGGGGCGCAAGCCCAGTTGGAAAACTGTTTTTT. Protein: CASTPVFGGASPVGKLFF.

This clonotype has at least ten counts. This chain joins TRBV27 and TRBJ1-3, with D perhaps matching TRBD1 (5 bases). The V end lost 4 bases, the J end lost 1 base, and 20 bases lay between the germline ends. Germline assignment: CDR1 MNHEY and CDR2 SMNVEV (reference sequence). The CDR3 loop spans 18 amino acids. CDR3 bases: TGTGCCAGCAGTTCGTCTTATCAGGGAGGTTCGTCTGGAAACACCATATATTTT. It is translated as CASSSSYQGGSSGNTIYF.

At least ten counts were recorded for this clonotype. CDR3 in amino acids: CSASGTGETQYF. Written as DNA, the CDR3 is TGCAGTGCTAGCGGGACAGGAGAGACCCAGTACTTC. The chain couples TRBV20-1 to TRBJ2-5; TRBD1 agrees at 8 bases. Germline V gene data show CDR1 as DFQATT and CDR2 as SNEGSKA (reference sequence). The CDR3 has 12 amino acids. V was pared by 3 bases and J by 4 bases, with 1 base of the junction left unmatched.

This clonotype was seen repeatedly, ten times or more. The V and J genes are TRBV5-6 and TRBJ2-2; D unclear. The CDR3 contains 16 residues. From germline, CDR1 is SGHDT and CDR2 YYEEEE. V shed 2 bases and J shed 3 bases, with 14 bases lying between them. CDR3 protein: CASSFLSVYDTGELFF. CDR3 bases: TGTGCCAGCAGCTTTTTGTCCGTTTACGACACCGGGGAGCTGTTTTTT.

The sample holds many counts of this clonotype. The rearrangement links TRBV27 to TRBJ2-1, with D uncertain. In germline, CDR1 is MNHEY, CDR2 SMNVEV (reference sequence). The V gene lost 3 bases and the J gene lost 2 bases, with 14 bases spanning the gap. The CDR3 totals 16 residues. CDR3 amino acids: CASSFVGSRAYNEQFF. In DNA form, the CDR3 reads TGTGCCAGCAGTTTTGTAGGTTCTCGCGCCTACAATGAGCAGTTCTTC.

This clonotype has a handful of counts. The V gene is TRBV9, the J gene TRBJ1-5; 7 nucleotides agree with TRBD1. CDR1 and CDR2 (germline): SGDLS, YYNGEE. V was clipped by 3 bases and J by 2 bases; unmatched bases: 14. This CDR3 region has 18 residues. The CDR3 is CASSARKTGERGNQPQHF. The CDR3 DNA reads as TGTGCCAGCAGCGCCCGTAAAACAGGGGAAAGGGGCAATCAGCCCCAGCATTTT.

CDR3 bases: TGTGCCAGCAGCCCCTGGGGTGGGGGGGGCTATGGCTACACCTTC. Its protein product is CASSPWGGGGYGYTF. The J gene is TRBJ1-2, the V gene TRBV12-3 or TRBV12-4, with TRBD1 as a possible D gene (5 bases). The CDR3 sequence is 15 residues long. Trimming removed 6 bases at V and 4 bases at J, with 18 bases between.

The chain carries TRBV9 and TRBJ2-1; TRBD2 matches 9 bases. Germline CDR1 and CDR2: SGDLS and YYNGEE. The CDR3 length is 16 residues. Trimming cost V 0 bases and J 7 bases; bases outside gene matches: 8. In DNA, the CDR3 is TGTGCCAGCAGCGTAGGAGGGAGAGCGGGGGGTAATGAGCAGTTCTTC. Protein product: CASSVGGRAGGNEQFF.

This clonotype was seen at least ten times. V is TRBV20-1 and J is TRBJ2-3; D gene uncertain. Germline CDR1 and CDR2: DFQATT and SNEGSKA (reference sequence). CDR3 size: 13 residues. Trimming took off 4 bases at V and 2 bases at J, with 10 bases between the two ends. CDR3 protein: CSAMTVDTDTQYF. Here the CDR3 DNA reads TGCAGTGCTATGACTGTAGACACAGATACGCAGTATTTT.

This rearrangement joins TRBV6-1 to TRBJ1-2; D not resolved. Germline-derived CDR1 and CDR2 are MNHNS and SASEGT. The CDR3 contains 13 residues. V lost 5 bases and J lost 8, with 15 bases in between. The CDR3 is CASSSTTIWGYTF. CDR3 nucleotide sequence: TGTGCCAGCAGTTCGACCACGATTTGGGGCTACACCTTC.

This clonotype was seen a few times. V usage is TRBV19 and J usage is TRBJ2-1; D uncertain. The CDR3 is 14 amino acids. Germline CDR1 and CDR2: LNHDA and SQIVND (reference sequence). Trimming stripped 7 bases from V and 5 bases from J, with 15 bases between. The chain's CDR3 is CASTSMDRNNEQFF. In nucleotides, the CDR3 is TGTGCCAGTACCTCCATGGACCGGAACAATGAGCAGTTCTTC.

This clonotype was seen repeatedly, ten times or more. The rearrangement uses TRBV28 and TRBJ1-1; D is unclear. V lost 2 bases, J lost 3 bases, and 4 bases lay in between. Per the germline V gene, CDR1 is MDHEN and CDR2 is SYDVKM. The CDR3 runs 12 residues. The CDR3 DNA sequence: TGTGCCAGCAGTTTAATGTACACTGAAGCTTTCTTT. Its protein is CASSLMYTEAFF.

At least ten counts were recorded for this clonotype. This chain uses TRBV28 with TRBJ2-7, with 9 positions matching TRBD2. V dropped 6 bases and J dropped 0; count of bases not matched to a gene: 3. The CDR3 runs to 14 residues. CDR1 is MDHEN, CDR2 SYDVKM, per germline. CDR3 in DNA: TGTGCCAGCAGCCCGGGACTAGCCTCCTACGAGCAGTACTTC. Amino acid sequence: CASSPGLASYEQYF.

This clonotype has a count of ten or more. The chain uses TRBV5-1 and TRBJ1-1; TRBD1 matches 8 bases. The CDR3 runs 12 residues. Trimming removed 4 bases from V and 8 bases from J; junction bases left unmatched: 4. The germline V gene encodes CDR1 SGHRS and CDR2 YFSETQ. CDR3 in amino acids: CASSPGQGEAFF. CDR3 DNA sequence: TGCGCCAGCAGCCCAGGACAGGGCGAAGCTTTCTTT.

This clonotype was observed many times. The CDR3 region has the DNA TGTGCCAGCAGTTTATTACGGGGGCTGGGAAGCTATGGCTACACCTTC. Amino acid sequence: CASSLLRGLGSYGYTF. V usage is TRBV28 and J usage is TRBJ1-2, with D perhaps matching TRBD1 (6 bases). From germline, CDR1 is MDHEN and CDR2 SYDVKM. The CDR3 is 16 residues long. The V end was cut by 1 base, the J end by 4 bases, with 16 bases between.